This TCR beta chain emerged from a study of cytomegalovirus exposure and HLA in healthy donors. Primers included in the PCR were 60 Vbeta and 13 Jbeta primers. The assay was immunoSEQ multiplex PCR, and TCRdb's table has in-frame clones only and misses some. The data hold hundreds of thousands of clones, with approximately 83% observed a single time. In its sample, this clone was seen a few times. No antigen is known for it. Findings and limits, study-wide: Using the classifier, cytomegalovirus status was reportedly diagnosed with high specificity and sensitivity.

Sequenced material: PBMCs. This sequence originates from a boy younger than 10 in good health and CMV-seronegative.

The CDR3 protein is CASSNPGQNTEAFF. The CDR3 nucleotides are TGTGCCAGCAGCAATCCGGGACAGAACACTGAAGCTTTCTTT. The V gene is TRBV13, the J gene TRBJ1-1, with D possibly TRBD1 on 6 matching bases. With 5 bases removed from V and 1 base from J, the gap between germline ends came to 11 bases. The CDR3 covers 14 residues. Germline CDR1 and CDR2: PRHDT and FYEKMQ (reference sequence). Combining the CDR3 with reference TRBV13 and TRBJ1-1 gives the whole variable domain AAGVIQSPRHLIKEKRETATLKCYPIPRHDTVYWYQQGPGQDPQFLISFYEKMQSDKGSIPDRFSAQQFSDYHSELNMSSLELGDSALYFCASSNPGQNTEAFFGQGTRLTVV.